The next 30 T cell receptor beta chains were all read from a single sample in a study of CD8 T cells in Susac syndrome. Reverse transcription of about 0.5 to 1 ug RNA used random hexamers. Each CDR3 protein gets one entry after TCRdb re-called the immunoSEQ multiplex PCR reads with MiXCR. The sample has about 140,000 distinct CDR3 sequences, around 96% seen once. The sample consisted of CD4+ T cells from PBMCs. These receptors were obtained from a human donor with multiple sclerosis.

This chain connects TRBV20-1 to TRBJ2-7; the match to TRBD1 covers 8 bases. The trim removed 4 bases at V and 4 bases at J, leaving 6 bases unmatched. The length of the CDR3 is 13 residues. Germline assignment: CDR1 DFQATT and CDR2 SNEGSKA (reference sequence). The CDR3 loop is CSAIGQGAYEQYF. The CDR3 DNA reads TGCAGTGCTATAGGTCAGGGGGCTTACGAGCAGTACTTC.

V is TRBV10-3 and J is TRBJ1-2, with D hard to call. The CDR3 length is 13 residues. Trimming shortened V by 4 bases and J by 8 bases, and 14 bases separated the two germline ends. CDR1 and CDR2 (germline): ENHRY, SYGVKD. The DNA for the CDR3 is TGTGCCATCAGTGGAGTGGCAGTCGCGGGCTACACCTTC. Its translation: CAISGVAVAGYTF.

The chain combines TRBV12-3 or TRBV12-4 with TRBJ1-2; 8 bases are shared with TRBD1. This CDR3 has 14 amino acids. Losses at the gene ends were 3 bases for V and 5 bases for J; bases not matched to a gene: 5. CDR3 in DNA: TGTGCCAGCAGTTTTCAGGGGGCCGGATATGGCTACACCTTC. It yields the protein CASSFQGAGYGYTF.

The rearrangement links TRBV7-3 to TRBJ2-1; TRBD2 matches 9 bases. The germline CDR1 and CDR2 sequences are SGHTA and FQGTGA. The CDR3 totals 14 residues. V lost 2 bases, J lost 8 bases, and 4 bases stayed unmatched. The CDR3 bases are TGTGCCAGCAGCTTACTAGCGGGGTTGGATGAGCAGTTCTTC. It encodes CASSLLAGLDEQFF.

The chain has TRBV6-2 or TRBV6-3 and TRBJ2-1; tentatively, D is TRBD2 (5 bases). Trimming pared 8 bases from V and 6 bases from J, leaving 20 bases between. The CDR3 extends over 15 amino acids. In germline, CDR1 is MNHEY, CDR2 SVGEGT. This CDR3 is CASSDPGSFPNEQFF. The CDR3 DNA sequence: TGTGCCAGCTCCGATCCGGGGTCTTTCCCCAATGAGCAGTTCTTC.

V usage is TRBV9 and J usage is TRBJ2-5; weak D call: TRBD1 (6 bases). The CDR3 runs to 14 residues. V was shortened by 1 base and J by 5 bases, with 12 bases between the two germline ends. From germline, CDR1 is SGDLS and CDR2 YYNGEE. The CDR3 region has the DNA TGTGCCAGCAGCGTACAGGGGAGAGGGGAGACCCAGTACTTC. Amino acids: CASSVQGRGETQYF.

In DNA form, the CDR3 reads TGTGCCAGCAGCTTGGACCACTTGGACAAAAACATTCAGTACTTC. Translating gives CASSLDHLDKNIQYF. The V call is TRBV7-2, the J call TRBJ2-4; D not certain. Germline V gene lookup returns CDR1 SGHTA and CDR2 FQGNSA. The CDR3 consists of 15 residues. V lost 3 bases, J lost 3 bases, and 12 bases lay in between.

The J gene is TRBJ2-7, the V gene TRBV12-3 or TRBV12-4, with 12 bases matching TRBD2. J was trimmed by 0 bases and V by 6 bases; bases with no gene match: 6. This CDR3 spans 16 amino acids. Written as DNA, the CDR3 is TGTGCCAGCAGCCGGACTAGCGGGGAAAGCTCCTACGAGCAGTACTTC. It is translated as CASSRTSGESSYEQYF.

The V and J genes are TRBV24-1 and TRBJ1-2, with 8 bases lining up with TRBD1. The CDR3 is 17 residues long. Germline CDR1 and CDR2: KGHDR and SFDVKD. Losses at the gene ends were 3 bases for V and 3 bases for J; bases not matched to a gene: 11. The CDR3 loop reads CATSDTRGQGWDYGYTF. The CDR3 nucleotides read TGTGCCACCAGTGATACTCGTGGACAGGGCTGGGACTATGGCTACACCTTC.

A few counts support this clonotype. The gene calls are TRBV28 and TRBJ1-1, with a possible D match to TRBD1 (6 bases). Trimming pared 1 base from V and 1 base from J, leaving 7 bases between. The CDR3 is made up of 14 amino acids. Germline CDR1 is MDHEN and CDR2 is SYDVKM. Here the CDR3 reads CASSLLGGNTEAFF. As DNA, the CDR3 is TGTGCCAGCAGTTTATTAGGGGGGAACACTGAAGCTTTCTTT.

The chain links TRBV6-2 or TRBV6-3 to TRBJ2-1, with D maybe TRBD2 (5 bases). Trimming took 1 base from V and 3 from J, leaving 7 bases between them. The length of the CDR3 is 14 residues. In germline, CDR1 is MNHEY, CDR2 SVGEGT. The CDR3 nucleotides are TGTGCCAGCAGTTACTGGGGAGACTACAATGAGCAGTTCTTC. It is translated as CASSYWGDYNEQFF.

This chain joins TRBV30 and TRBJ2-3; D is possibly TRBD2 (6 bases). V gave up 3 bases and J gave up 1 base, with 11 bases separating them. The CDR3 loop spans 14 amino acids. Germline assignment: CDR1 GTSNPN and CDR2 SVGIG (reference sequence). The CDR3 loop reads CAWSPGGGTDTQYF. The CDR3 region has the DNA TGTGCCTGGAGCCCCGGGGGTGGCACAGATACGCAGTATTTT.

In nucleotides, the CDR3 is TGCAGCGTTGAAGTAGGAGGACAGCCCCAGCATTTT. It translates to CSVEVGGQPQHF. The chain uses TRBV29-1 and TRBJ1-5; D gene uncertain. The CDR3 loop spans 12 amino acids. Germline-derived CDR1 and CDR2 are SQVTM and ANQGSEA. The germline V and J ends were trimmed by 1 base and 7 bases, with 8 bases remaining between them.

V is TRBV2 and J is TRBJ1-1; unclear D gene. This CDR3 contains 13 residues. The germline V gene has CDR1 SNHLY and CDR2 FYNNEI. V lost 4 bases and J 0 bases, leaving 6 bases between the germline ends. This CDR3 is CASSVGVNTEAFF. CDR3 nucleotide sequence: TGTGCCAGCAGTGTAGGTGTGAACACTGAAGCTTTCTTT.

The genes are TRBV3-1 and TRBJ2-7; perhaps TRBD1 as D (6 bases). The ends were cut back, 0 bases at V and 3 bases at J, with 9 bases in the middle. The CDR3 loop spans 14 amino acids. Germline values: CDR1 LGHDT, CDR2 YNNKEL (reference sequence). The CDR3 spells CASSQDARGYEQYF. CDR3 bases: TGTGCCAGCAGCCAAGATGCCAGGGGCTACGAGCAGTACTTC.

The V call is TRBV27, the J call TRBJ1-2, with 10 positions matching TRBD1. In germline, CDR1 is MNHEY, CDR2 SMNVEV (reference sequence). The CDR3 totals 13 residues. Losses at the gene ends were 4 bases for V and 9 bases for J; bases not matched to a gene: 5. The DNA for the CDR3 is TGTGCCAGCAGTTCCTGGACAGGGGGAAGCTACACCTTC. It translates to CASSSWTGGSYTF.

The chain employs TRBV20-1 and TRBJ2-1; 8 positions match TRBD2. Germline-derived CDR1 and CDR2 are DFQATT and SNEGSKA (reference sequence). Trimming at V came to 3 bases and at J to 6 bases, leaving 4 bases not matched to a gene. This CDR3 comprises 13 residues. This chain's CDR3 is CSASSGRGNEQFF. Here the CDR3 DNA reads TGCAGTGCTAGTTCCGGGAGGGGCAATGAGCAGTTCTTC.

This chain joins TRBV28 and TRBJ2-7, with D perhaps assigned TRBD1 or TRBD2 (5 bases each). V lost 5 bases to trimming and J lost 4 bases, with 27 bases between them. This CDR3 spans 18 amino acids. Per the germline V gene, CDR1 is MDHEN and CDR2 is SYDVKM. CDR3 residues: CASSLHGSLKGRRYEQYF. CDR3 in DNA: TGTGCCAGCAGTCTCCACGGCTCCCTAAAGGGACGGCGGTACGAGCAGTACTTC. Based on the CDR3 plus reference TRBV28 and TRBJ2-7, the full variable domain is DVKVTQSSRYLVKRTGEKVFLECVQDMDHENMFWYRQDPGLGLRLIYFSYDVKMKEKGDIPEGYSVSREKKERFSLILESASTNQTSMYLCASSLHGSLKGRRYEQYFGPGTRLTVT.

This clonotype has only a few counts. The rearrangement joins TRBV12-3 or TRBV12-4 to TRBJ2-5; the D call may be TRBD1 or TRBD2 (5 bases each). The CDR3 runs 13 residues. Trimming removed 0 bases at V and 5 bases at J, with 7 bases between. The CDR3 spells CASSLAGTETQYF. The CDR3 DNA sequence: TGTGCCAGCAGTTTAGCGGGGACGGAGACCCAGTACTTC.

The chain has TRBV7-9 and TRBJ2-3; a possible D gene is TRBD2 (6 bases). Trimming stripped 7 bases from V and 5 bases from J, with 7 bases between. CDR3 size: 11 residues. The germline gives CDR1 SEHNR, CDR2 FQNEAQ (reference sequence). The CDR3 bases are TGTGCCAGCAACGGGGGAGATACGCAGTATTTT. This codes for CASNGGDTQYF.

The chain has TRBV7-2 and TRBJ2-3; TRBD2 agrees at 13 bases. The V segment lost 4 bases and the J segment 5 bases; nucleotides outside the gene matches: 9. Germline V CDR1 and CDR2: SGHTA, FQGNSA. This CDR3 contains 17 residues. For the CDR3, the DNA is TGTGCCAGCAGCTCCCCTACTAGCGGGAGGGCCAAAGATACGCAGTATTTT. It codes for CASSSPTSGRAKDTQYF.

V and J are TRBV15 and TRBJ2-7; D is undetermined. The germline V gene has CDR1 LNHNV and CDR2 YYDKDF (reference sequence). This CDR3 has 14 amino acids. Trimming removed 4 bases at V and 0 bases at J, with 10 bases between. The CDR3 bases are TGTGCCACCAGCAACGGGTATCTCTCCTACGAGCAGTACTTC. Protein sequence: CATSNGYLSYEQYF.

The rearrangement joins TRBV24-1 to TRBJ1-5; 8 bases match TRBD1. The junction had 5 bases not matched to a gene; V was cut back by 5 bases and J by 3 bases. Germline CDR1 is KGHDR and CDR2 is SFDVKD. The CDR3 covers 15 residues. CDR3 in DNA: TGTGCCACCAGTGGGGGGACAGGCGTCAATCAGCCCCAGCATTTT. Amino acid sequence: CATSGGTGVNQPQHF.

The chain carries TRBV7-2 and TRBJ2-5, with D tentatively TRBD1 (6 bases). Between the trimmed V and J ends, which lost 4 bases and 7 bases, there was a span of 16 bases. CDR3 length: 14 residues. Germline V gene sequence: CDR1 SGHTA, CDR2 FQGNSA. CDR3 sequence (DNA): TGTGCCAGCAGCTCCATAGGGGGAAGTGGGACCCAGTACTTC. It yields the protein CASSSIGGSGTQYF.

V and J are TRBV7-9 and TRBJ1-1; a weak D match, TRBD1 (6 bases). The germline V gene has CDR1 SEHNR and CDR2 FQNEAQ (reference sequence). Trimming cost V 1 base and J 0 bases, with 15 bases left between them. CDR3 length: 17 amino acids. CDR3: CASSLVRGQGMNTEAFF. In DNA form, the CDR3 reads TGTGCCAGCAGCTTAGTCAGGGGCCAGGGTATGAACACTGAAGCTTTCTTT.

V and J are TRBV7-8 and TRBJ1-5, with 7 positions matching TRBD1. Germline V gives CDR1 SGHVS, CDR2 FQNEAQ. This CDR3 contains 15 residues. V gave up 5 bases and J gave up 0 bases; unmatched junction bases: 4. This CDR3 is CASSPDRVSNQPQHF. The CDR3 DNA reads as TGTGCCAGCAGCCCTGACAGGGTTAGCAATCAGCCCCAGCATTTT.

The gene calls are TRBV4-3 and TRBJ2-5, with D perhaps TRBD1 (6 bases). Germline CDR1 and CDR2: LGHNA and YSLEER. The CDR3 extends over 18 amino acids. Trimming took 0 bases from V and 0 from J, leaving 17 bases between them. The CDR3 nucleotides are TGCGCCAGCAGCCAAGAACGACAGGCCGTAGGGTACCAAGAGACCCAGTACTTC. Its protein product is CASSQERQAVGYQETQYF.

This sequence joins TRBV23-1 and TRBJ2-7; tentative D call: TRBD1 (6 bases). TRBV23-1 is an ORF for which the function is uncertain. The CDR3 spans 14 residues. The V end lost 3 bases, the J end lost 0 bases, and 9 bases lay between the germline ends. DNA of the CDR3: TGCGCCAGCAGTCAGGGACAACCCTCCTACGAGCAGTACTTC. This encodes CASSQGQPSYEQYF.

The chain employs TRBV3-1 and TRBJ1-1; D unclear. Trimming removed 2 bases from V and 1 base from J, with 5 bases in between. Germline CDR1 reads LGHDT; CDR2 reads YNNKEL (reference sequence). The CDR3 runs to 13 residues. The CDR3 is CASSQLGNTEAFF. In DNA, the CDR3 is TGTGCCAGCAGCCAACTCGGGAACACTGAAGCTTTCTTT.

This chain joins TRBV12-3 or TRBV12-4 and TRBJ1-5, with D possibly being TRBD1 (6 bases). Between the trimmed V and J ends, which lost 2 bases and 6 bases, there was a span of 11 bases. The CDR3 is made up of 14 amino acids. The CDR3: CASSLTGSGQPQHF. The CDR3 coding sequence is TGTGCCAGCAGTTTAACAGGGTCGGGTCAGCCCCAGCATTTT.